A selection of T cell receptor beta chains follows, all from one sample in a study of blood T cell repertoires in COVID-19. TCRdb's copy holds only in-frame clones and misses some; the assay was immunoSEQ multiplex PCR. There are under 250,000 clones in the sample; 86% occur only once, and 11% lies in the top ten. What was sequenced was peripheral blood. These receptor sequences come from a man aged 50 or older with COVID-19, enrolled during active disease. CDR3s include the opening cysteine and the closing phenylalanine or tryptophan. The D gene is left open where the match is weak. The size of a clone is reported for some rows only, either as once, few or many, or as a class for expanded clones.

V	J	size	D	DNA	CDR3
TRBV24-1	TRBJ1-4	NA	TRBD1	TGTGCCACCAGTGATCCCTCGACAGGGGGCAATGAAAAACTGTTTTTT	CATSDPSTGGNEKLFF
TRBV3-1/TRBV3-2	TRBJ1-6	NA	NA	TGTGCCAGCAGCCAAGGCCAGGGGTGGAATTCACCCCTCCACTTT	CASSQGQGWNSPLHF
TRBV7-2	TRBJ1-3	NA	NA	TGTGCCAGCACCTCACGTTATGGGGGGGGTGGAAACACCATATATTTT	CASTSRYGGGGNTIYF
TRBV5-1	TRBJ2-2	NA	NA	TGCGCCAGCAGCTTGGGGACTATAGACACCGGGGAGCTGTTTTTT	CASSLGTIDTGELFF
TRBV19	TRBJ2-7	NA	NA	TGTGCCAGTAGTATCCCCCCGGGGGACGAGCAGTACTTC	CASSIPPGDEQYF
TRBV19	TRBJ1-6	few	NA	TGTGCCAGTAGTATGCCGGGGGATTCACCCCTCCACTTT	CASSMPGDSPLHF
TRBV9	TRBJ2-5	NA	TRBD2	TGTGCCAGCAGCGTAGATCGGGGGGGTCGGGAGACCCAGTACTTC	CASSVDRGGRETQYF
TRBV4-1	TRBJ1-5	NA	TRBD1	TGCGCCAGCAGCCACAACGACAGGGAAGGGAATCAGCCCCAGCATTTT	CASSHNDREGNQPQHF
TRBV4-1	TRBJ1-5	NA	NA	TGCGCCAGCAGCCAAGATCCGGGTGACAATCAGCCCCAGCATTTT	CASSQDPGDNQPQHF
TRBV5-1	TRBJ1-1	NA	TRBD1	TGCGCCAGCAGCGATACAGGGGGGAGCACTGAAGCTTTCTTT	CASSDTGGSTEAFF
TRBV6-2/TRBV6-3	TRBJ2-3	NA	TRBD2	TGTGCCAGCAGTTACAGGACTAGCGGGGGGACGATACTGACAGATACGCAGTATTTT	CASSYRTSGGTILTDTQYF
TRBV5-8	TRBJ2-3	NA	NA	TGTGCCAGCAGCTTGAAAGCGACCGGCACAGATACGCAGTATTTT	CASSLKATGTDTQYF
TRBV9	TRBJ2-2	NA	TRBD2	TGTGCCAGCAGCTCGGGACTAGCGGGGGTCACCGGGGAGCTGTTTTTT	CASSSGLAGVTGELFF
TRBV5-1	TRBJ2-5	NA	TRBD1	TGCGCCAGCAGCCGCGACAGGGGGCAAGAGACCCAGTACTTC	CASSRDRGQETQYF
TRBV3-1/TRBV3-2	TRBJ2-7	NA	NA	TGTGCCAGCAGCCAAGTAGGGCAGGGGTACGCCTACGAGCAGTACTTC	CASSQVGQGYAYEQYF
TRBV3-1/TRBV3-2	TRBJ1-4	NA	NA	TGTGCCAGCAGCCAAGGGGGTCAGGGGAGTGAAAAACTGTTTTTT	CASSQGGQGSEKLFF